This is a list of T cell receptor beta chains from one sample in a study of blood T cell repertoires in COVID-19. Repertoires were generated with immunoSEQ multiplex PCR, while TCRdb's copy carries only in-frame clones and drops some. The data contain approximately 250,000 clones, 75% to 90% of them singletons. The sample was peripheral blood. These receptors originate from a woman in her 70s with COVID-19, enrolled during active disease. Each CDR3 is given with its conserved first and last residue. A D gene is named only where the DNA matches it firmly. A row's size may be missing; if present it is once, few, many or a size class.

d_gene	j_gene	abundance	v_gene	CDR3nt	CDR3aa
.	TRBJ1-2	.	TRBV5-6	TGTGCCAGCAGCTTGGTTACAGGGTATGGTGGCTACACCTTC	CASSLVTGYGGYTF
.	TRBJ2-1	.	TRBV7-2	TGTGCCAGCAGCTCGGCGGCGCGGGGAAGCTCCTACAATGAGCAGTTCTTC	CASSSAARGSSYNEQFF
.	TRBJ2-7	once	TRBV11-2	TGTGCCAGCAGCTTGGGCAACTCCTACGAGCAGTACTTC	CASSLGNSYEQYF
.	TRBJ1-1	few	TRBV7-9	TGTGCCAGCCGGCCCCTGGCTCAGGGAGGCACTGAAGCTTTCTTT	CASRPLAQGGTEAFF
TRBD1	TRBJ1-6	.	TRBV9	TGTGCCAGCAGCGTAGAGGGGGCTGGGAATTCACCCCTCCACTTT	CASSVEGAGNSPLHF
.	TRBJ1-5	.	TRBV27	TGTGCCAGCAGTTTAACAGCCATTAGCAATCAGCCCCAGCATTTT	CASSLTAISNQPQHF
TRBD1	TRBJ1-1	.	TRBV10-3	TGTGCCATCAGTGAGACAGGACAGGGGGTTTACACTGAAGCTTTCTTT	CAISETGQGVYTEAFF
.	TRBJ2-1	.	TRBV5-1	TGCGCCAGCAGCTTGGTCCAGATCTCCTACAATGAGCAGTTCTTC	CASSLVQISYNEQFF
TRBD2	TRBJ2-2	.	TRBV13	TGTGCCAGCAGCACGACTAGCGGGGAAAACACCGGGGAGCTGTTTTTT	CASSTTSGENTGELFF
.	TRBJ1-2	few	TRBV4-1	TGCGCCAGCAGCCAAGTCCAGGGCTATGGCTACACCTTC	CASSQVQGYGYTF
TRBD2	TRBJ2-5	.	TRBV7-6	TGTGCCAGCAGCCCCACTAGCGGGGGGGCCTGGGAGACCCAGTACTTC	CASSPTSGGAWETQYF
TRBD1	TRBJ1-5	.	TRBV7-2	TGTGCCAGCAGCTTAGGACAGGGCCATCAGCCCCAGCATTTT	CASSLGQGHQPQHF
.	TRBJ1-5	.	TRBV18	TGTGCCAGCTCACCAGACAGTGGAGTCAATCAGCCCCAGCATTTT	CASSPDSGVNQPQHF
.	TRBJ1-1	few	TRBV5-1	TGCGCCAGCAGGGCACAGGAGTGGAACACTGAAGCTTTCTTT	CASRAQEWNTEAFF
TRBD1	TRBJ1-1	.	TRBV18	TGTGCCAGCTCAGCACCCCCAGGGGGTCCACTCACTGAAGCTTTCTTT	CASSAPPGGPLTEAFF
.	TRBJ2-7	once	TRBV12-3/TRBV12-4	TGTGCCAGCAGTTTGGAGGGGTCCTACGAGCAGTACTTC	CASSLEGSYEQYF
.	TRBJ1-2	.	TRBV24-1	TGTGCCACCAGTCGCACACCGAACTATGGCTACACCTTC	CATSRTPNYGYTF
.	TRBJ2-7	.	TRBV19	TGTGCCAGTAGCCCCCCCGGGACAATCTCGTATGAGCAGTACTTC	CASSPPGTISYEQYF
.	TRBJ1-4	.	TRBV19	TGTGCCAGTAGTAAAGGAGTCAAAGCAACTAATGAAAAACTGTTTTTT	CASSKGVKATNEKLFF
.	TRBJ2-5	.	TRBV7-2	TGTGCCAGCAGCTTCCCATGGGGGGGCCCTGAGACCCAGTACTTC	CASSFPWGGPETQYF
TRBD2	TRBJ2-7	.	TRBV5-1	TGCGCCAGCAGTGGTGGAGCGGGGACGGACTCCTACGAGCAGTACTTC	CASSGGAGTDSYEQYF
.	TRBJ2-7	.	TRBV4-1	TGCGCCAGCAGCCAAGATCCCAGGCCTGACGCGCAGTACTTC	CASSQDPRPDAQYF
TRBD1	TRBJ1-2	.	TRBV6-5	TGTGCCAGCAGTCAGGGGGCAGTAAACGGCTACACCTTC	CASSQGAVNGYTF
.	TRBJ2-7	.	TRBV24-1	TGTGCCACCAGTGTAGGGCCGGGGAGCTACGAGCAGTACTTC	CATSVGPGSYEQYF
TRBD2	TRBJ2-3	.	TRBV2	TGTGCCAGCAGCTCTAGCGGGGGGGCAGCGGCAGATACGCAGTATTTT	CASSSSGGAAADTQYF
TRBD1	TRBJ2-7	few	TRBV29-1	TGCAGCGCCGAGGACAGGGGAGACGAGCAGTACTTC	CSAEDRGDEQYF
TRBD2	TRBJ2-3	.	TRBV11-2	TGTGCCAGCAGCTCCGGACTAGCGGGGGGAGATTACACAGATACGCAGTATTTT	CASSSGLAGGDYTDTQYF